One and the same sample provided the 3 T cell receptor beta chains below, sequenced in a study of blood T cell repertoires in COVID-19. Data came from immunoSEQ multiplex PCR; TCRdb stores just in-frame clones and leaves some out. This sample has roughly 190,000 clones, with roughly 80% found just once. Sequencing was carried out using peripheral blood. These receptors all come from a woman aged 40 to 55 with COVID-19, enrolled during active disease.

The chain combines TRBV30 with TRBJ1-2; TRBD1 is a possible D gene (6 bases). This CDR3 has 14 amino acids. Trimming took off 0 bases at V and 5 bases at J, with 13 bases between the two ends. CDR1 GTSNPN and CDR2 SVGIG come from the germline V gene (reference sequence). Written as DNA, the CDR3 is TGTGCCTGGAGTGTAGGGCAGGGGAATTATGGCTACACCTTC. Protein sequence: CAWSVGQGNYGYTF.

Written as DNA, the CDR3 is TGTGCCAGCAGTCCCTCTAGCGTACGAGAGACCCAGTACTTC. Residues: CASSPSSVRETQYF. The chain has TRBV6-5 and TRBJ2-5, with a weak D call TRBD2 (6 bases). The CDR3 contains 14 residues. Trimming took 5 bases from V and 4 from J, leaving 14 bases between them. Germline CDR1 MNHEY, CDR2 SVGAGI.

The V call is TRBV9, the J call TRBJ2-3, with 8 nucleotides matching TRBD2. Germline CDR1 is SGDLS and CDR2 is YYNGEE. The V gene end was trimmed by 0 bases and the J gene end by 5 bases; junction bases not matched to a gene: 5. The CDR3 runs to 15 residues. The CDR3 protein is CASSVGGGLGDTQYF. The CDR3 DNA reads TGTGCCAGCAGCGTAGGCGGGGGGCTGGGAGATACGCAGTATTTT.